This TCR beta chain was captured in a study of T cell clones after liver transplantation. Germline CDR1 SGHNT, CDR2 YYREEE (reference sequence). The length of the CDR3 is 12 residues. Trimming left V 0 bases short and J 8 bases short, with 8 bases between. This clone was found a few times. Method: immunoSEQ multiplex PCR; TCRdb's copy keeps in-frame clones and lacks some. The sample includes roughly 20,000 clones, over 75% of them seen just once. The chain carries TRBV5-4 and TRBJ1-1; D remains unclear. Sequencing used CD8+ T cells from blood, obtained before liver transplant. This receptor was identified in a human donor who received a liver transplant. CDR3 amino acids: CASSLAAREAFF. CDR3 sequence (DNA): TGTGCCAGCAGCTTGGCCGCGAGAGAAGCTTTCTTT.